This is a list of T cell receptor beta chains from one sample in a study of neurological immune-mediated disorders. TCRdb redid the calling of the 5' RACE reads with MiXCR, one entry per CDR3 protein. The table records around 79,000 distinct CDR3 sequences, roughly 15% of them present only once. The sequencing sample was made of PBMCs. The receptors were gathered from a woman in her 50s in good health. CDR3s leave out the opening cysteine and the closing phenylalanine or tryptophan. Part of the rows lack a size; the others show once, few, many or a class for expanded clones.

j_gene,v_gene,abundance,CDR3aa
TRBJ1-1,TRBV29-1,.,SGKQGAHITEAF
TRBJ2-2,TRBV3-1,many,ASSTQQGRGELF
TRBJ1-1,TRBV2,few,ASTKGEISEAF
TRBJ2-7,TRBV5-5,many,ASSLIATGGEQY
TRBJ2-3,TRBV12-3/TRBV12-4,.,ASRPVGGWDTQY
TRBJ1-6,TRBV7-2,many,ASTLQQLSSYNSPLH
TRBJ2-3,TRBV5-1,many,ASSFSGGASTDTQY
TRBJ2-1,TRBV9,many,ASSRRAVSYNEQF
TRBJ2-7,TRBV24-1,many,ATSDPGKGEQY
TRBJ2-5,TRBV5-1,.,ASSLGIGGYQETQY
TRBJ2-5,TRBV18,.,ASSRARGETQY
TRBJ2-6,TRBV7-3,many,ASSSGGRIGANVLT
TRBJ2-7,TRBV4-2,many,ASSQESGQGAGEQY
TRBJ2-2,TRBV28,many,ASSLSGDGTGELF
TRBJ2-1,TRBV7-7,many,ASSSSIGNEQF
TRBJ2-3,TRBV10-3,many,AISGGQDTQY
TRBJ2-1,TRBV3-1,many,ASSPPGFDEQF
TRBJ2-1,TRBV5-1,many,ASSLSGRNYNEQF
TRBJ2-7,TRBV28,.,ASRPGPYEQY
TRBJ2-5,TRBV20-1,many,SARDGTSGKETQY
TRBJ1-5,TRBV5-1,many,ASRLGTGAQDEQPQH
TRBJ1-1,TRBV20-1,many,SAREPRQAEAF
TRBJ2-3,TRBV6-5,many,ASSQTGGDTQY
TRBJ2-7,TRBV5-4,.,ASSPPGQGWEQY
TRBJ1-1,TRBV5-6,few,ASSLKGRTEAF
TRBJ2-3,TRBV5-1,many,ASSTGTASTDTQY
TRBJ1-6,TRBV28,many,ASSPPRGVNSPLH
TRBJ2-6,TRBV6-1,few,ASRGPGTGGSGANVLT
TRBJ1-1,TRBV3-1,.,ASSLNNQPNTEAF
TRBJ1-1,TRBV5-1,many,ASSLGAMNTEAF
TRBJ1-5,TRBV20-1,many,SARFAYNQPQH
TRBJ2-1,TRBV18,.,ASSLYEDNEQF
TRBJ2-5,TRBV6-5,many,ASRTPGSGETQY
TRBJ2-2,TRBV27,.,ASSDVWSGELF
TRBJ2-1,TRBV28,many,ASSAPTGRLVYNEQF
TRBJ2-1,TRBV20-1,many,SAPSGTSGRNEQF
TRBJ2-2,TRBV28,many,ATKNPGTNTGELF
TRBJ1-1,TRBV10-3,many,AISTTRQGMTPEAF
TRBJ2-1,TRBV6-2/TRBV6-3,many,ASGRASRSLYNEQF
TRBJ1-1,TRBV10-2,many,ASSPTGPWTEAF
TRBJ2-7,TRBV10-3,many,AINRGGEQY
TRBJ1-5,TRBV5-1,many,ASSATGSGQPQH
TRBJ2-7,TRBV28,few,ASSLSGGGYEQY
TRBJ2-5,TRBV5-1,many,ASSPRGFQETQY
TRBJ1-1,TRBV5-1,many,ASRYIQGGNTEAF
TRBJ1-1,TRBV5-1,many,ASSSGHLLENTEAF
TRBJ1-4,TRBV2,many,AIGRTVNEKLF
TRBJ2-3,TRBV27,.,ASSLRDRSRTTDTQY
TRBJ2-7,TRBV5-1,many,ASSQGQGAYEQY
TRBJ2-5,TRBV20-1,many,SASGRATETQY
TRBJ2-5,TRBV5-1,many,ASSYFGTAQETQY
TRBJ2-3,TRBV3-1,many,ASSHGAVDTQY
TRBJ2-1,TRBV7-2,many,ASSPSDYNEQF